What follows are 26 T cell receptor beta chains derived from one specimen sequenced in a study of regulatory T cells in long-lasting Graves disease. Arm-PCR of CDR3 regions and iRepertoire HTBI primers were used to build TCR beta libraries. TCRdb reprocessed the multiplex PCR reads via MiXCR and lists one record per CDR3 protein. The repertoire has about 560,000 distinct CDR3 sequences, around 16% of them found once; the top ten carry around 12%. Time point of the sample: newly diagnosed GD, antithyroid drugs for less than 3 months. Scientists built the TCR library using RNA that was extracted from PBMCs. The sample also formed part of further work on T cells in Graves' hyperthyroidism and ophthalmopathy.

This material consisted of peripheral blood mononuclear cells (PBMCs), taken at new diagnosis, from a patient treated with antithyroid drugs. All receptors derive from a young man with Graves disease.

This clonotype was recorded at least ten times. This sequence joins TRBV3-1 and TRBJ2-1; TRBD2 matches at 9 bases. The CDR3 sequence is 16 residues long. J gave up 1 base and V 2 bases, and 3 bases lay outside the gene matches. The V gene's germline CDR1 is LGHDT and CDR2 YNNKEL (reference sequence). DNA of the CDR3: TGTGCCAGCAGCCAACTAAGCGGGAGGTCCTACAATGAGCAGTTCTTC. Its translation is CASSQLSGRSYNEQFF.

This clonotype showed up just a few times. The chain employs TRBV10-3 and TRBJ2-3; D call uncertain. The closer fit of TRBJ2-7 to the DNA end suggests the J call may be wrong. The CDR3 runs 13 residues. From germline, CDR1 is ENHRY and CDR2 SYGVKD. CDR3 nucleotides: TGTGCCATCAGTGAGCCACCTATCTACGAGCAGTACTTC. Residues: CAISEPPIYEQYF.

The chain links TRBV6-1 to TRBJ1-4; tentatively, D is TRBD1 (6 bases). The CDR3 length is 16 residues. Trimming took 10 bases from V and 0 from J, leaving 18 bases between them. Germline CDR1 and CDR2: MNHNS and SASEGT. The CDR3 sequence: CAILDSLLATNEKLFF. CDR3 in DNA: TGTGCCATTCTGGACAGCCTTCTTGCAACTAATGAAAAACTGTTTTTT.

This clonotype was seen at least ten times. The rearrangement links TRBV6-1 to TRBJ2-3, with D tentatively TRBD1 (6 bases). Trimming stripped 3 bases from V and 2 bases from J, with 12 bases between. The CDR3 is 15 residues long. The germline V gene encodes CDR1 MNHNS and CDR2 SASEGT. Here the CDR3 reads CASSDRTDYTDTQYF. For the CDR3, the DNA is TGTGCCAGCAGTGATCGGACAGACTACACAGATACGCAGTATTTT.

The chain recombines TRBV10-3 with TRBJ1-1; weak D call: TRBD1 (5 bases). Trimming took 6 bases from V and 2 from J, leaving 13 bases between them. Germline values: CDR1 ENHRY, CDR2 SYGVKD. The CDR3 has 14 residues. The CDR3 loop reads CAISADTFNTEAFF. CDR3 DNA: TGTGCCATCAGCGCGGACACCTTTAACACTGAAGCTTTCTTT.

CDR3 bases: TGTGCCAGCACGGGCGAGCGGGAGACCCAGTACTTC. Its protein is CASTGERETQYF. J is TRBJ2-5 and V is TRBV2, with a tentative D call TRBD2 (5 bases). The CDR3 is 12 amino acids. The germline V and J ends were trimmed by 7 bases and 5 bases, with 11 bases remaining between them. CDR1 is SNHLY, CDR2 FYNNEI, per germline. The full variable domain, with the rest looked up from reference TRBV2 and TRBJ2-5, is EPEVTQTPSHQVTQMGQEVILRCVPISNHLYFYWYRQILGQKVEFLVSFYNNEISEKSEIFDDQFSVERPDGSNFTLKIRSTKLEDSAMYFCASTGERETQYFGPGTRLLVL.

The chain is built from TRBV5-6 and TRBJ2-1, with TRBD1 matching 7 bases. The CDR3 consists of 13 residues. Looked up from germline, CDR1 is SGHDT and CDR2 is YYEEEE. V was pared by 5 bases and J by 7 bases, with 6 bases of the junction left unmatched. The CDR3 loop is CASRTGMGNEQFF. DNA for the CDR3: TGTGCCAGCAGGACAGGGATGGGGAATGAGCAGTTCTTC.

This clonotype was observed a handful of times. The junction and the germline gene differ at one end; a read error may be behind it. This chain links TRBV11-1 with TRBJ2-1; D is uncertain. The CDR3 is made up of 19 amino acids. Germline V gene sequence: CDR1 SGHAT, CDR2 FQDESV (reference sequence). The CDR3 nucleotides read TGCGCCAGCAGCCCTCGACTCTACCGGGTTAAAGATTGGGAAAATGAGCAGTTCTTC. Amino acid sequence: CASSPRLYRVKDWENEQFF.

The CDR3 spells CASSVSGPDYGYTF. The CDR3 nucleotides are TGTGCCAGCAGCGTCTCGGGCCCCGACTATGGCTACACCTTC. J is TRBJ1-2 and V is TRBV9; D not resolved. V was cut by 2 bases and J by 3 bases, with 11 bases left in between. The CDR3 runs to 14 residues. Germline CDR1 is SGDLS and CDR2 is YYNGEE.

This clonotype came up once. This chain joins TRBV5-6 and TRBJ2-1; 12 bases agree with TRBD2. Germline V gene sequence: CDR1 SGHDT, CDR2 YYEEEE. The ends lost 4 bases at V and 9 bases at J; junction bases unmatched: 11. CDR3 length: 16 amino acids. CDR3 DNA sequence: TGTGCCAGCAGCGCGAATCTAGCGGGAGGGTTATGTGAGCAGTTCTTC. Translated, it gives CASSANLAGGLCEQFF.

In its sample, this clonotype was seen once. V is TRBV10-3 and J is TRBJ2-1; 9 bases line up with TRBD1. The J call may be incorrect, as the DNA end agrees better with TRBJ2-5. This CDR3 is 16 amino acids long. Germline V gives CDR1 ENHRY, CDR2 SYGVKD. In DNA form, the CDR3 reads TGTGCCATCAGCCCGGGACAGGGAGATTTCGAGGAGACCCAGTACTTC. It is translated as CAISPGQGDFEETQYF.

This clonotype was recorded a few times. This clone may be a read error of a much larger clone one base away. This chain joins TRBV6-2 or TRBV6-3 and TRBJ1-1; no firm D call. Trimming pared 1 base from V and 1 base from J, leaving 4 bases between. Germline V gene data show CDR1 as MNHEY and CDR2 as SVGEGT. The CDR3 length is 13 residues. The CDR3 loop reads CASSYWGNTEAFF. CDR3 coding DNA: TGTGCCAGCAGTTACTGGGGGAACACTGAAGCTTTCTTT.

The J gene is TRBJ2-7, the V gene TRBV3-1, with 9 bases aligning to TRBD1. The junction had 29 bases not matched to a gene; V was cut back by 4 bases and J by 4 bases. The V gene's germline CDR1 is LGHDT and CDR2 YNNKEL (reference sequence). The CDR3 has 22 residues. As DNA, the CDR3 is TGTGCCAGCAGCCTAGGACAGTTACGGGACAGGGTCGCTAGTTGGATCGGGTACGAGCAGTACTTC. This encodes CASSLGQLRDRVASWIGYEQYF.

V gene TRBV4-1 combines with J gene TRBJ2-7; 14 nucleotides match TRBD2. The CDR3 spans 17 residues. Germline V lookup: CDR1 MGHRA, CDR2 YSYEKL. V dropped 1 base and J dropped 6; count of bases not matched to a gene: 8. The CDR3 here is CASSQVLGTSGRPEQYF. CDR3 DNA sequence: TGCGCCAGCAGCCAAGTCCTTGGGACTAGCGGGAGACCCGAGCAGTACTTC.

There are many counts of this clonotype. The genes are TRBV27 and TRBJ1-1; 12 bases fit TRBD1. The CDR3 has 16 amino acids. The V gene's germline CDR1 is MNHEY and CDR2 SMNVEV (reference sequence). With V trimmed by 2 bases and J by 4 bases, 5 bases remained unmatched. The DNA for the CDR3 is TGTGCCAGCAGTTTAGTTCGGGACAGGGGGCCCACTGAAGCTTTCTTT. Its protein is CASSLVRDRGPTEAFF.

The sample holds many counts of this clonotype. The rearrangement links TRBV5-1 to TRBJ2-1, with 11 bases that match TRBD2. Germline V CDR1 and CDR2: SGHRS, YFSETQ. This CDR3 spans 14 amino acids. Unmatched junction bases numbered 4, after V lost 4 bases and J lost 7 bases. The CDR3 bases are TGCGCCAGCAGCGAACTAGCGGGAGAGAATGAGCAGTTCTTC. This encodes CASSELAGENEQFF.

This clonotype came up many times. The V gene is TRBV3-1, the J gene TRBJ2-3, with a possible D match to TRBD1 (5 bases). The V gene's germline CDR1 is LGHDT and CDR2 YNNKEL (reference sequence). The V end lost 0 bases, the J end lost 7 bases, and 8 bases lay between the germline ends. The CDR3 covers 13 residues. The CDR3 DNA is TGTGCCAGCAGCCAAGATAGGGGTAATACGCAGTATTTT. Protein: CASSQDRGNTQYF.

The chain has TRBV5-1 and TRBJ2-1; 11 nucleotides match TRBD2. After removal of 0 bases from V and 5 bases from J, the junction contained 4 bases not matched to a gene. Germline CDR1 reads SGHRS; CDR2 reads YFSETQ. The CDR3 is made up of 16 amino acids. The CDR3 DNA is TGCGCCAGCAGCTTGGTGATAGCGGGAGGGGACAATGAGCAGTTCTTC. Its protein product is CASSLVIAGGDNEQFF.

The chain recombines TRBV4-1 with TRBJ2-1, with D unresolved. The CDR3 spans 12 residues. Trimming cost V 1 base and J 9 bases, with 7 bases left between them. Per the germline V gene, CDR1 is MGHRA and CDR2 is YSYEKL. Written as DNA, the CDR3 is TGCGCCAGCAGCCAAGTACTGGGTGAGCAGTTCTTC. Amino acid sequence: CASSQVLGEQFF.

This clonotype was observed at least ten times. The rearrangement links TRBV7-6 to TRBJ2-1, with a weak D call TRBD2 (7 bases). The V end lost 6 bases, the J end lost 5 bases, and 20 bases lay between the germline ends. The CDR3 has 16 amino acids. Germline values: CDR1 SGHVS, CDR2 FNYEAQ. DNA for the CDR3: TGTGCCAGCAGTTCATTAGGGGGGAGGGCCCACAATGAGCAGTTCTTC. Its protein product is CASSSLGGRAHNEQFF.

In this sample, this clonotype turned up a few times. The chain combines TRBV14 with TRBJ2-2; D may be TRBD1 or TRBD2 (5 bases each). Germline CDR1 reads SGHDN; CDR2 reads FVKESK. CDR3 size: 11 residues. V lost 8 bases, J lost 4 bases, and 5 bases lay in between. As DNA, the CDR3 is TGTGCCAGCGGGACCACCGGGGAGCTGTTTTTT. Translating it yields CASGTTGELFF.

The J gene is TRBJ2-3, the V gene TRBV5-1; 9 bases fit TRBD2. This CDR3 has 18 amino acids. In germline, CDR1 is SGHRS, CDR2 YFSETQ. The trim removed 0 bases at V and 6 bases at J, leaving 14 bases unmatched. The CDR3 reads CASSLARGLARMTDTQYF. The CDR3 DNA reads TGCGCCAGCAGCTTGGCGAGGGGACTAGCTCGGATGACGGATACGCAGTATTTT.

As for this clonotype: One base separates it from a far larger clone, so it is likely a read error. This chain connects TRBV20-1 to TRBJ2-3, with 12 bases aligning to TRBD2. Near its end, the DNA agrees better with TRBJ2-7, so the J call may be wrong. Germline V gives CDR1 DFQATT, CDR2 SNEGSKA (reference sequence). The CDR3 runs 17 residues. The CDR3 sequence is CSAREGPSGRAGNEQYF. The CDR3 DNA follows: TGCAGTGCTAGAGAAGGCCCTAGCGGGAGGGCCGGAAATGAGCAGTACTTC.

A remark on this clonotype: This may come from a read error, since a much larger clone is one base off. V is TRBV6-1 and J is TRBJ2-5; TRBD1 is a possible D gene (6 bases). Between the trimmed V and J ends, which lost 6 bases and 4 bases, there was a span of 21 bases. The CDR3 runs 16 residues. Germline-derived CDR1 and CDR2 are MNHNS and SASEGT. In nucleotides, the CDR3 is TGTGCCAGCAGCCCCAAATCGCCGCAGGGGAGAGAGACCCAGTACTTC. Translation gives CASSPKSPQGRETQYF.

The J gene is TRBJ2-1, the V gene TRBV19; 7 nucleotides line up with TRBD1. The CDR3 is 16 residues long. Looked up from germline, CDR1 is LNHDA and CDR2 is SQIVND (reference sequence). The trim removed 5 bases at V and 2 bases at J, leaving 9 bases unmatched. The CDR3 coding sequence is TGTGCCAGTAGTGTTTCGACAGGGTTCCCCTACAATGAGCAGTTCTTC. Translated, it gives CASSVSTGFPYNEQFF.

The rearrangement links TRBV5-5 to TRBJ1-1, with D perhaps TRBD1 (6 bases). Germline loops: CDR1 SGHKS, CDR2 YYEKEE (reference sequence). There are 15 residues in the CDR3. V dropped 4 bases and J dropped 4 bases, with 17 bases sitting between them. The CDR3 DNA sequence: TGTGCCAGCAGCAACCCGGTGGGGGGCCTCACTGAAGCTTTCTTT. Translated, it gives CASSNPVGGLTEAFF.